This T cell receptor (beta chain) was found in a study of shared clonotypes between healthy human individuals. Study at large: Donors had three CD4 naive, three CD4 memory, two CD8 naive and one CD8 memory plate apiece.

Findings of the study overall: When naive CD4 clonotypes were compared across a few donors, roughly 4.9% were shared.

Method: immunoSEQ multiplex PCR; TCRdb's copy keeps in-frame clones and lacks some. Of more than 2 million clones in the sample, roughly 95% are singletons; the top ten hold 0.1% to 0.15%. Note on this clone: Its antigen is unknown.

Sample: naive CD4+ T cells sorted from blood. Subset: CD45RA+ positively selected. This TCR came from a man between 18 and 35 years old in good health.

Here the CDR3 reads CASSVGRGGYQETQYF. CDR3 nucleotide sequence: TGTGCCAGCAGCGTTGGGCGGGGTGGGTACCAAGAGACCCAGTACTTC. The chain has TRBV9 and TRBJ2-5; D may be TRBD2 (6 bases). The CDR3 is 16 amino acids. Germline CDR1 SGDLS, CDR2 YYNGEE. Trimming pared 2 bases from V and 0 bases from J, leaving 14 bases between.